Listed here are 27 T cell receptor beta chains from one sample, sequenced in a study of T cell responses to AZD1222 COVID-19 vaccine. Some clones are missing from TCRdb's copy, which holds only in-frame ones; the method was immunoSEQ multiplex PCR. The repertoire includes 120,000 to 150,000 clones, about 90% of them detected once, and 9% to 9.5% sits in the top ten. Sample: peripheral blood, taken 28 days after the second AZD1222 dose. These TCRs come from an adult who received the AZD1222 COVID-19 vaccine.

This chain uses TRBV9 with TRBJ2-3, with D perhaps being TRBD1 or TRBD2 (5 bases each). V was trimmed by 0 bases and J by 1 base, leaving 9 bases between them. Germline CDR1 is SGDLS and CDR2 is YYNGEE. The CDR3 is made up of 15 amino acids. The CDR3 nucleotides are TGTGCCAGCAGCGTAGGCCAGGGAGGCACAGATACGCAGTATTTT. Translation gives CASSVGQGGTDTQYF.

The V call is TRBV6-4, the J call TRBJ1-6, with D unresolved. Germline assignment: CDR1 MRHNA and CDR2 SNTAGT. Trimming took off 3 bases at V and 3 bases at J, with 9 bases between the two ends. The CDR3 is made up of 15 amino acids. The CDR3 DNA reads as TGTGCCAGCAGTGATACCGGAGGCTATAATTCACCCCTCCACTTT. This gives the protein CASSDTGGYNSPLHF.

The chain has TRBV6-5 and TRBJ2-2; no reliable D call. Deletions cut 2 bases from V and 5 bases from J, with 6 bases between. This CDR3 has 13 amino acids. Germline V CDR1 and CDR2: MNHEY, SVGAGI. In DNA, the CDR3 is TGTGCCAGCAGTTACGCGAGAACCGGGGAGCTGTTTTTT. Encoded protein: CASSYARTGELFF.

This chain uses TRBV7-2 with TRBJ1-6; 11 nucleotides align to TRBD1. The ends lost 5 bases at V and 7 bases at J; junction bases unmatched: 7. Germline CDR1 and CDR2: SGHTA and FQGNSA. This CDR3 is 16 amino acids long. CDR3 loop: CASSPRTGGANSPLHF. In nucleotides, the CDR3 is TGTGCCAGCAGCCCCAGGACAGGGGGCGCGAATTCACCCCTCCACTTT.

V gene TRBV2 combines with J gene TRBJ1-6; 7 nucleotides match TRBD1. The V segment lost 8 bases and the J segment 4 bases; nucleotides outside the gene matches: 17. The CDR3 runs 18 residues. Per germline, CDR1 SNHLY and CDR2 FYNNEI. CDR3 amino acids: CASATQDYRGGYNSPLHF. CDR3 coding DNA: TGTGCCAGCGCCACCCAAGACTACAGGGGAGGGTATAATTCACCCCTCCACTTT.

This clone occurred once. The chain couples TRBV18 to TRBJ2-3; 12 bases line up with TRBD2. This CDR3 is built from 19 residues. Germline CDR1 KGHSH, CDR2 LQKENI. After removal of 3 bases from V and 4 bases from J, the junction contained 14 bases not matched to a gene. CDR3 region: CASSPRGPGLAGRSDTQYF. The CDR3 bases are TGTGCCAGCTCACCGCGGGGCCCAGGACTAGCGGGAAGGTCAGATACGCAGTATTTT.

The chain couples TRBV19 to TRBJ2-1; 16 nucleotides match TRBD2. The ends lost 3 bases at V and 0 bases at J; junction bases unmatched: 2. Germline CDR1 is LNHDA and CDR2 is SQIVND (reference sequence). The CDR3 is 18 amino acids. CDR3 DNA: TGTGCCAGTAGTATGGGACTAGCGGGAGGGAACTCCTACAATGAGCAGTTCTTC. Translation: CASSMGLAGGNSYNEQFF.

Points on this clone: The junction differs from germline at one of its ends, possibly a read error. This chain joins TRBV7-7 and TRBJ1-1; 11 positions agree with TRBD1. The germline V gene has CDR1 SSHAT and CDR2 FNYEAQ (reference sequence). The CDR3 runs to 17 residues. The CDR3 is CASSRGQGVDWNTEAFF. The CDR3 nucleotides read TGTGCTAGCAGCCGGGGACAGGGGGTTGATTGGAACACTGAAGCTTTCTTT.

The V gene is TRBV28, the J gene TRBJ1-4, with D perhaps matching TRBD1 (6 bases). Per germline, CDR1 MDHEN and CDR2 SYDVKM. CDR3 length equals 11 residues. V lost 10 bases and J lost 11, with 14 bases in between. The CDR3 bases are TGTGCCACAGGGGTGGTCGGCAAACTGTTTTTT. It specifies CATGVVGKLFF.

The CDR3 loop reads CASSFSYNEQFF. For the CDR3, the DNA is TGTGCCAGCAGCTTCTCTTACAATGAGCAGTTCTTC. The chain is built from TRBV7-9 and TRBJ2-1; D not certain. Per germline, CDR1 SEHNR and CDR2 FQNEAQ (reference sequence). The V and J ends lost 3 bases and 4 bases respectively, with 4 bases between them. The CDR3 spans 12 residues.

The V gene is TRBV27, the J gene TRBJ2-7; D is perhaps TRBD1 (5 bases). The CDR3 is made up of 13 amino acids. The germline V and J ends were trimmed by 5 bases and 6 bases, with 14 bases remaining between them. CDR1 is MNHEY and CDR2 is SMNVEV in the germline V gene (reference sequence). The CDR3 spells CASSLSQVREQYF. In nucleotides, the CDR3 is TGTGCCAGCAGTCTTTCACAGGTCCGCGAGCAGTACTTC.

The chain is built from TRBV19 and TRBJ1-5, with a possible D match to TRBD1 (5 bases). The CDR3 contains 14 residues. Trimming shortened V by 3 bases and J by 5 bases, and 11 bases separated the two germline ends. Germline CDR1 is LNHDA and CDR2 is SQIVND (reference sequence). The CDR3 nucleotides are TGTGCCAGTAGTATCGAGAGGGGATATCAGCCCCAGCATTTT. Its protein product is CASSIERGYQPQHF.

The chain combines TRBV9 with TRBJ2-3, with 8 bases matching TRBD2. In germline, CDR1 is SGDLS, CDR2 YYNGEE. The CDR3 is 14 amino acids. V gave up 2 bases and J gave up 4 bases; unmatched junction bases: 3. The CDR3: CASSVSGAADTQYF. The CDR3 DNA reads TGTGCCAGCAGCGTTAGCGGGGCGGCAGATACGCAGTATTTT.

The chain is built from TRBV11-3 and TRBJ2-7; possibly TRBD1 for D (8 bases). This CDR3 has 16 amino acids. CDR1 and CDR2 (germline): SGHNT, YENEEA. V was clipped by 5 bases and J by 3 bases, with 20 bases between them. CDR3 bases: TGTGCCAGCAGCCGAACAACCACAGGGGGGGACTACGAGCAGTACTTC. This sequence encodes CASSRTTTGGDYEQYF.

V is TRBV6-5 and J is TRBJ2-6; D is perhaps TRBD1 or TRBD2 (5 bases each). Looked up from germline, CDR1 is MNHEY and CDR2 is SVGAGI. The germline V and J ends were trimmed by 2 bases and 1 base, with 9 bases remaining between them. This CDR3 is 16 amino acids long. The DNA of the CDR3 is TGTGCCAGCAGTTACCTTGGGGGTTCTGGGGCCAACGTCCTGACTTTC. Translated, it gives CASSYLGGSGANVLTF.

The chain employs TRBV13 and TRBJ1-2; a possible D gene is TRBD1 (5 bases). Deletions cut 5 bases from V and 14 bases from J, with 18 bases between. Germline lookup yields CDR1 PRHDT and CDR2 FYEKMQ (reference sequence). CDR3 size: 12 residues. The CDR3 here is CASSTSSRTQTF. The CDR3 DNA reads TGTGCCAGCAGCACCTCTTCTCGGACACAAACCTTC. The full variable domain, completed using reference TRBV13 and TRBJ1-2, is AAGVIQSPRHLIKEKRETATLKCYPIPRHDTVYWYQQGPGQDPQFLISFYEKMQSDKGSIPDRFSAQQFSDYHSELNMSSLELGDSALYFCASSTSSRTQTFGSGTRLTVV.

The V and J genes are TRBV19 and TRBJ1-2, with no clear D. This CDR3 has 12 residues. Between the trimmed V and J ends, which lost 6 bases and 2 bases, there was a span of 7 bases. Germline loops: CDR1 LNHDA, CDR2 SQIVND (reference sequence). The CDR3 DNA reads as TGTGCCAGTAGGCAGACAAACTATGGCTACACCTTC. Translation: CASRQTNYGYTF.

The chain is built from TRBV10-3 and TRBJ2-5; D gene unclear. CDR1 is ENHRY and CDR2 is SYGVKD in the germline V gene. This CDR3 comprises 13 residues. V lost 6 bases and J 2 bases, leaving 10 bases between the germline ends. In nucleotides, the CDR3 is TGTGCCATCAGAGGAACGGATCAAGAGACCCAGTACTTC. Its translation is CAIRGTDQETQYF.

V and J are TRBV6-6 and TRBJ1-2; the match to TRBD1 covers 9 bases. Per the germline V gene, CDR1 is MNHNY and CDR2 is SVGAGI (reference sequence). CDR3 length: 14 residues. The J segment lost 4 bases and the V segment lost 4 bases, leaving 4 bases of the junction unmatched. CDR3 sequence: CASSSPDRGYGYTF. As DNA, the CDR3 is TGTGCCAGCAGTTCTCCGGACAGGGGCTATGGCTACACCTTC.

V and J are TRBV4-1 and TRBJ1-6, with no clear D. V was clipped by 2 bases and J by 9 bases, with 8 bases between them. The CDR3 has 13 amino acids. Per the germline V gene, CDR1 is MGHRA and CDR2 is YSYEKL. As DNA, the CDR3 is TGCGCCAGCAGCCAAACCGGAGGTTCACCCCTCCACTTT. Translated, it gives CASSQTGGSPLHF.

The chain carries TRBV10-3 and TRBJ1-1, with D possibly matching TRBD1 (6 bases). This CDR3 comprises 14 residues. CDR1 is ENHRY and CDR2 is SYGVKD in the germline V gene. Trimming took 5 bases from V and 5 from J, leaving 15 bases between them. The CDR3, as DNA: TGTGCCATCAGTTCAGGGGTCGTGGGAACTGAAGCTTTCTTT. Translated: CAISSGVVGTEAFF.

This clone was seen a few times. The chain uses TRBV15 and TRBJ2-1; D possibly corresponds to TRBD1 (5 bases). V lost 0 bases and J lost 7, with 13 bases in between. Germline V gene sequence: CDR1 LNHNV, CDR2 YYDKDF (reference sequence). The CDR3 contains 15 residues. The CDR3 nucleotides read TGTGCCACCAGCAGAGATCGGAGTGGGGCGAATGAGCAGTTCTTC. It codes for CATSRDRSGANEQFF.

Notes on this clone: The sample has other DNA sequences that encode this CDR3 too. The rearrangement joins TRBV2 to TRBJ1-3; D perhaps matches TRBD1 (6 bases). The CDR3 is made up of 15 amino acids. Germline V gene sequence: CDR1 SNHLY, CDR2 FYNNEI. The V end was cut by 1 base, the J end by 0 bases, with 7 bases between. The DNA for the CDR3 is TGTGCCAGCAGTGAAGAAGGGGGCTCTGGAAACACCATATATTTT. This encodes CASSEEGGSGNTIYF. Together with reference TRBV2 and TRBJ1-3, the CDR3 gives the full variable domain: EPEVTQTPSHQVTQMGQEVILRCVPISNHLYFYWYRQILGQKVEFLVSFYNNEISEKSEIFDDQFSVERPDGSNFTLKIRSTKLEDSAMYFCASSEEGGSGNTIYFGEGSWLTVV.

The chain combines TRBV6-2 or TRBV6-3 with TRBJ2-5; weak D call: TRBD1 (6 bases). V dropped 2 bases and J dropped 6 bases, with 10 bases sitting between them. The V gene's germline CDR1 is MNHEY and CDR2 SVGEGT. This CDR3 is built from 13 residues. The CDR3 DNA reads TGTGCCAGCAGTTACCCGGGACAACAGACCCAGTACTTC. This gives the protein CASSYPGQQTQYF.

The chain is built from TRBV5-1 and TRBJ1-4, with 7 bases that match TRBD1. The CDR3 totals 17 residues. The germline V gene has CDR1 SGHRS and CDR2 YFSETQ. J gave up 3 bases and V 0 bases, and 8 bases lay outside the gene matches. As DNA, the CDR3 is TGCGCCAGCAGCTTGGTTGGTGGACAGGCCCCTAATGAAAAACTGTTTTTT. Its translation: CASSLVGGQAPNEKLFF. Using reference TRBV5-1 and TRBJ1-4 for the parts outside the CDR3, the full variable domain is KAGVTQTPRYLIKTRGQQVTLSCSPISGHRSVSWYQQTPGQGLQFLFEYFSETQRNKGNFPGRFSGRQFSNSRSEMNVSTLELGDSALYLCASSLVGGQAPNEKLFFGSGTQLSVL.

The chain joins TRBV11-2 to TRBJ1-1; D remains ambiguous. CDR1 SGHAT and CDR2 FQNNGV come from the germline V gene. Trimming took off 3 bases at V and 1 base at J, with 6 bases between the two ends. The CDR3 spans 13 residues. CDR3 DNA: TGTGCCAGCAGCTTGAGGCGGAACACTGAAGCTTTCTTT. This gives the protein CASSLRRNTEAFF.

This clone was found once. The V gene is TRBV28, the J gene TRBJ1-5, with D maybe TRBD1 (5 bases). Germline CDR1 is MDHEN and CDR2 is SYDVKM. This CDR3 spans 17 amino acids. The germline V and J ends were trimmed by 3 bases and 0 bases, with 15 bases remaining between them. Here the CDR3 DNA reads TGTGCCAGCAGTTTCGGTCTGACAGTTACTAGCAATCAGCCCCAGCATTTT. Translation: CASSFGLTVTSNQPQHF.